This T cell receptor (beta chain) was recorded in a study of CD8 T cells in ankylosing spondylitis. From the 5' RACE reads, TCRdb called clonotypes with MiXCR, one entry per CDR3 protein. Among a few hundred thousand distinct CDR3 sequences listed, around 24% were seen once. Overall study findings and caveats: Disease-linked clones proved CD8+ and comparatively uncommon in peripheral blood. Apparently characteristic of ankylosing spondylitis blood was a TCR beta motif (under ten highly homologous variants).

As for this clonotype: Its antigen is undetermined.

This CDR3 contains 13 residues. Per the germline V gene, CDR1 is SGHAT and CDR2 is FQDESV (reference sequence). The V call is TRBV11-1, the J call TRBJ2-2; the D gene is possibly TRBD2 (5 bases). The sample consisted of blood, either unsorted or a sorted T cell fraction (not recorded which). The source is a male donor with ankylosing spondylitis. CDR3 in amino acids: CAVSEANTGELFF. The CDR3 nucleotides read TGTGCGGTGTCGGAGGCTAACACCGGGGAGCTGTTTTTT.